This TCR beta chain was sequenced in a study of post-analysis software for immune sequencing data. Per germline, CDR1 MGHDK and CDR2 SYGVNS. CDR3 length equals 14 residues. The germline V and J ends were trimmed by 6 bases and 5 bases, with 14 bases remaining between them. Unique molecular identifiers were built into the TCR beta cDNA libraries. TCRdb reprocessed the PCR reads via MiXCR and lists one record per CDR3 protein. Of some 450,000 distinct CDR3 sequences in the sample, approximately 45% were seen once. This clonotype has a single count. Antigen specificity is unknown. General study points: The study found significantly lower normalized Chao1 diversity in multiple sclerosis patients than in controls. Roughly five TRBV segments appeared more often in patients than in controls, and TRBV5-6, TRBV5-1 and TRBV20-1 were among these.

This receptor was taken from a girl aged 5 to 17 with multiple sclerosis. The rearrangement uses TRBV25-1 and TRBJ2-1, with D possibly being TRBD2 (6 bases). Material for sequencing was blood. The CDR3 DNA reads as TGTGCCAGCAGCTTACTAGCAAGGGACAATGAGCAGTTCTTC. It codes for CASSLLARDNEQFF. The full variable domain, rest sourced from reference TRBV25-1 and TRBJ2-1, is EADIYQTPRYLVIGTGKKITLECSQTMGHDKMYWYQQDPGMELHLIHYSYGVNSTEKGDLSSESTVSRIRTEHFPLTLESARPSHTSQYLCASSLLARDNEQFFGPGTRLTVL.